The clone carrying this T cell receptor (beta chain) has just a few counts. V dropped 5 bases and J dropped 5 bases, with 6 bases sitting between them. Germline CDR1 reads MNHEY; CDR2 reads SMNVEV (reference sequence). The CDR3 contains 12 residues. This entry belongs to a study of CD8 T cells in Susac syndrome. RNA totalling about 0.45 to 1 ug underwent reverse transcription with random hexamers. TCRdb ran MiXCR on the immunoSEQ multiplex PCR reads and lists one entry per CDR3 protein. The sample gives just under 150,000 distinct CDR3 sequences, approximately 94% of which show up once; 0.07% to 0.1% is in the top ten.

The TCR was taken from a human donor in good health. The genes are TRBV27 and TRBJ2-2, with D hard to call. Sequencing was carried out using CD4+ T cells from PBMCs. Here the CDR3 reads CASSPVTGELFF. DNA of the CDR3: TGTGCCAGCAGTCCCGTAACCGGGGAGCTGTTTTTT.